This T cell receptor (beta chain) was sequenced during a study of T-cell reconstitution after alpha-beta-depleted transplantation in children (TCRdb year 2016). Regarding the study in general: T-cell immune reconstitution after TCRalphabeta/CD19-depleted allogeneic hematopoietic cell transplantation in children was quantitatively tracked in the study by means of TCR repertoire profiling. Broad study findings and their caveats: The apparently early recovery of alphabetaT-cell counts about two months after transplant reportedly depended on only several hundred rapidly expanded clones that came from non-depleted graft cells. In some patients, the high TCRbeta diversity seen at day 60 was put down to recipient T cells and intrathymic progenitors that had survived conditioning. The frequencies of hyperexpanded clones fell over the following months, and after one year, T-cell counts and TCRbeta diversity were mostly attributed to newly produced T cells.

The method behind the library was PCR. Sequencing relied on an Illumina HiSeq 2500. To normalize quantification of the TCRbeta repertoire, the TCR libraries were built with molecular barcoding that relied on unique molecular identifiers. TCRdb reran the public reads through fastp at Q25 and MiXCR, keeping productive beta chains. Under each unique CDR3 protein, matching rows form one entry showing the most common genes and DNA. The sample profile shows 250,000 to 300,000 distinct CDR3 sequences; around 7.3% of them were found once. Approximately 9.1% of the sample goes to the ten largest clones. With regard to this clonotype: Its antigen is still unknown. At one end, the junction sequence differs from germline, possibly due to a read error.

Reading from cysteine to phenylalanine, the CDR3 counts 15 amino acids. Just CDR3 DNA is preserved here, 45 bases in frame from base 1. Per the germline V gene, LGHNA is the CDR1 and YSLEER is the CDR2. The meaning of the sample's treatment or condition label: allogeneic hematopoietic cell transplantation with graft depleted of TCRalphabeta T cells and CD19 B cells. The children who served as transplant recipients had been given grafts of TCRalphabeta/CD19-depleted allogeneic hematopoietic cells. This TCR derives from a female patient aged 2-10 years who had a stem cell transplant for Fanconi anemia, so the T cells may come from the graft donor. Material: peripheral blood, obtained 360 days after TCRalphabeta/CD19-depleted stem cell transplant. The rearrangement joined TRBV4-3 to TRBJ2-5; 7 bases in the middle match TRBD2. The CDR3 reads CANSQVGGEGQTQYF. The nucleotide sequence is given as TGCGCCAACAGCCAAGTAGGTGGGGAGGGCCAGACCCAGTACTTC.